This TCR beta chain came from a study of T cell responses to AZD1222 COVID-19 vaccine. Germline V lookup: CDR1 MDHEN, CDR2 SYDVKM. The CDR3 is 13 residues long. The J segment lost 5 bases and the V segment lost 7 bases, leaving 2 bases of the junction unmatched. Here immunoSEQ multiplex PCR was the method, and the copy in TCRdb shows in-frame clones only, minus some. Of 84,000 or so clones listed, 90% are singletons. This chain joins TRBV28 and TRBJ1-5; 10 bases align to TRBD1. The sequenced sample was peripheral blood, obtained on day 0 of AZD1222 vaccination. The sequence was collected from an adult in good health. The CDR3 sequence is CASKGQGYQPQHF. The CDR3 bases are TGTGCCAGCAAGGGACAGGGGTATCAGCCCCAGCATTTT.